This T cell receptor (beta chain) was found in a study of blood T cell repertoires in COVID-19. Study-wide background: From the United States, Italy and Spain came samples of acute and convalescent COVID-19. PBMCs, B-cell-depleted T cells, or T cells were the source of the cDNA or gDNA that made up the material.

This study enrolled people aged roughly 18 to 89 from around 26 US geographic areas. Participants had their cohort set by participant-reported clinical history. The method was immunoSEQ multiplex PCR; TCRdb's version includes in-frame clones alone and lacks a portion of them. The sample records about 190,000 clones, approximately 80% being singletons. The receptor was derived from a woman aged 60-70 years with acute COVID-19. Sequencing was carried out using PBMCs or T cells enriched from blood (not recorded which).

CDR3 region: CASRYRLLYGYTF. CDR3 nucleotide sequence: TGTGCCAGCAGATATAGACTGCTCTATGGCTACACCTTC. V usage is TRBV28 and J usage is TRBJ1-2, with D uncertain. The CDR3 totals 13 residues. V gave up 6 bases and J gave up 4 bases, with 12 bases separating them. The germline V gene has CDR1 MDHEN and CDR2 SYDVKM.